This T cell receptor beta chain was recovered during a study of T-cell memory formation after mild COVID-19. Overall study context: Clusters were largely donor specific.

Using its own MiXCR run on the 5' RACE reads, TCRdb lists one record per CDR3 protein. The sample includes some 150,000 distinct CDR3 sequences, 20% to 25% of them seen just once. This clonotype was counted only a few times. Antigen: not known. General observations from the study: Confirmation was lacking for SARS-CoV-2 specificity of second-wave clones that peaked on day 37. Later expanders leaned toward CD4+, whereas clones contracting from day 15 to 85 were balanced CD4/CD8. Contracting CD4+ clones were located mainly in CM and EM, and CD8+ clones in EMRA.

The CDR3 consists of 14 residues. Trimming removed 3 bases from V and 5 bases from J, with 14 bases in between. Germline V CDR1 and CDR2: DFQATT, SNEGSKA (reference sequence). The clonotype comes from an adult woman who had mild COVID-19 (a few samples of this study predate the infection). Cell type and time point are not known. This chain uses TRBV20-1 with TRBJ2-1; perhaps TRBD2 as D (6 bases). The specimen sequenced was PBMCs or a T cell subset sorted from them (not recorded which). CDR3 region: CSARTAGNNNEQFF. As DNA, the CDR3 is TGCAGTGCTAGGACGGCGGGGAATAACAATGAGCAGTTCTTC.